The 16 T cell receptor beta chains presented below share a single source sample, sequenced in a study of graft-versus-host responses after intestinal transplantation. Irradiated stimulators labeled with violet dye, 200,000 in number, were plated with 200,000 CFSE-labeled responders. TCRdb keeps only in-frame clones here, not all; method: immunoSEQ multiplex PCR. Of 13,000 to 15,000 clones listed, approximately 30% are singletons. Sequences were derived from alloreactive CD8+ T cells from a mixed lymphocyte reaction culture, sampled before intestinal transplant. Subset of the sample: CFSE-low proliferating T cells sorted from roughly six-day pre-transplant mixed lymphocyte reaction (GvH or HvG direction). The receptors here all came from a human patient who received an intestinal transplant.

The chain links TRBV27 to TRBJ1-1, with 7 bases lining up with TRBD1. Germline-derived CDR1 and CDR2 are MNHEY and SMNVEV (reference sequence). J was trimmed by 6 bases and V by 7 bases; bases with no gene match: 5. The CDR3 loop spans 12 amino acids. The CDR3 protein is CASKGAPAEAFF. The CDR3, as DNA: TGTGCCAGCAAGGGGGCACCTGCTGAAGCTTTCTTT.

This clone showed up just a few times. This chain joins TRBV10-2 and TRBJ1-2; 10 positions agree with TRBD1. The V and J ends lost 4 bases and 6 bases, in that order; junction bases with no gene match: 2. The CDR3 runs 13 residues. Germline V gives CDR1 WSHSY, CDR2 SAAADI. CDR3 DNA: TGCGCCAGCAGTGCGACAGGGGGCAATGGCTACACCTTC. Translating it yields CASSATGGNGYTF.

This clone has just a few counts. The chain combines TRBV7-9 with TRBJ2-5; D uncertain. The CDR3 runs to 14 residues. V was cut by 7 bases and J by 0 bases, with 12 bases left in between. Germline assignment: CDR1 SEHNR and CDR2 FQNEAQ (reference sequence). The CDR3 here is CASTPNAYQETQYF. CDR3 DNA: TGTGCCAGCACCCCGAACGCGTACCAAGAGACCCAGTACTTC. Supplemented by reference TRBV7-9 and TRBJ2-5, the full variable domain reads DTGVSQNPRHKITKRGQNVTFRCDPISEHNRLYWYRQTLGQGPEFLTYFQNEAQLEKSRLLSDRFSAERPKGSFSTLEIQRTEQGDSAMYLCASTPNAYQETQYFGPGTRLLVL.

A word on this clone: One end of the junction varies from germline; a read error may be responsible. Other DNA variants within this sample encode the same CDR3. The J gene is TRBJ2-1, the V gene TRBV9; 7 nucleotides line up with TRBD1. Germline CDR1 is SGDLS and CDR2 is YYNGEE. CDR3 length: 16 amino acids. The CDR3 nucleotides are TGTGCCAGCAGCGTAGGTCTCACAGGGGCATACAATGAGCAATTCTTC. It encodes CASSVGLTGAYNEQFF.

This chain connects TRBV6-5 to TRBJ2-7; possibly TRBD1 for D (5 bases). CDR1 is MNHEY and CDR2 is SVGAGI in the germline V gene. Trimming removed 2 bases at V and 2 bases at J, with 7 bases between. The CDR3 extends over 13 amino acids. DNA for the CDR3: TGTGCCAGCAGTTACGGGGCGACCTACGAGCAGTACTTC. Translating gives CASSYGATYEQYF.

As DNA, the CDR3 is TGTGCCAGCAGCCCTCATACGACTTACGAGCAGTACTTC. Residues: CASSPHTTYEQYF. This chain connects TRBV14 to TRBJ2-7; no definite D call. Trimming cost V 4 bases and J 4 bases, with 11 bases left between them. In germline, CDR1 is SGHDN, CDR2 FVKESK. The CDR3 runs 13 residues.

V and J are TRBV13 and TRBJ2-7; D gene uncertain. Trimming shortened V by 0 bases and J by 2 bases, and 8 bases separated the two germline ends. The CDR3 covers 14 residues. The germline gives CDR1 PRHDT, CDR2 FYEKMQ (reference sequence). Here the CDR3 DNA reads TGTGCCAGCAGCTTAGGAGCTTCGCCCTACGAGCAGTACTTC. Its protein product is CASSLGASPYEQYF. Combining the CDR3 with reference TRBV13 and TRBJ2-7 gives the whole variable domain AAGVIQSPRHLIKEKRETATLKCYPIPRHDTVYWYQQGPGQDPQFLISFYEKMQSDKGSIPDRFSAQQFSDYHSELNMSSLELGDSALYFCASSLGASPYEQYFGPGTRLTVT.

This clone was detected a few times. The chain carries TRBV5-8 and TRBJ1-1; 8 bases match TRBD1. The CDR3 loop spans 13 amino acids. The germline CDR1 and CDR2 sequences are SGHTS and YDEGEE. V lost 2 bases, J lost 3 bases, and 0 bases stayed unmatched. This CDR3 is CASSLQGDTEAFF. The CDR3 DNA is TGTGCCAGCAGCTTACAGGGGGACACTGAAGCTTTCTTT.

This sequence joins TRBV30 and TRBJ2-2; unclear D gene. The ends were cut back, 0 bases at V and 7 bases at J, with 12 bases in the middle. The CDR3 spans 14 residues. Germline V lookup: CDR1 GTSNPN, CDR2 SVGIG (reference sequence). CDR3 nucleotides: TGTGCCTGGAGTGTATCCATATTCGGCGGGGAGCTGTTTTTT. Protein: CAWSVSIFGGELFF.

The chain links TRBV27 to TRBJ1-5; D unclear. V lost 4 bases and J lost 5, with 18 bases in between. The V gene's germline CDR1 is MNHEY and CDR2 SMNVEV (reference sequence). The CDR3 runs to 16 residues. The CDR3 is CASSSYLKEGDQPQHF. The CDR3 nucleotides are TGTGCCAGCAGTTCCTACCTGAAGGAGGGCGATCAGCCCCAGCATTTT.

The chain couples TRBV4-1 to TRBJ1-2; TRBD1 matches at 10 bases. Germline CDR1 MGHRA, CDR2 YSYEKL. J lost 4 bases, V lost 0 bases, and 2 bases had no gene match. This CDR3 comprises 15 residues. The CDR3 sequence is CASSQERTGGYGYTF. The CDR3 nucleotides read TGCGCCAGCAGCCAAGAACGGACAGGGGGCTATGGCTACACCTTC.

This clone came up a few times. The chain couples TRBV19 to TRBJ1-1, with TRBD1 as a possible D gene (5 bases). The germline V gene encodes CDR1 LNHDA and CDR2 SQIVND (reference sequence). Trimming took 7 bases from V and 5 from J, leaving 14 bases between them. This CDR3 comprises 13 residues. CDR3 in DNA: TGTGCCAGTACACGGGACTTGAGTACTGAAGCTTTCTTT. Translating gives CASTRDLSTEAFF.

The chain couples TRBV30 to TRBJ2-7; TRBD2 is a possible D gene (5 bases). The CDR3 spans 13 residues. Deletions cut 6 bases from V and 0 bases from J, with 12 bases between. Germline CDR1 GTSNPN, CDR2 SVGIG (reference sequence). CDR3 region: CACRTRSSYEQYF. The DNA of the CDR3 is TGTGCCTGCCGCACTAGGAGCTCCTACGAGCAGTACTTC.

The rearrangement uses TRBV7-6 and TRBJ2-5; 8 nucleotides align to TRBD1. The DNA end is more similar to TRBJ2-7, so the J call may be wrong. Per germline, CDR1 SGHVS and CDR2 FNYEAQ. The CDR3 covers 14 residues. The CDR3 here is CASSPLTGAYEQYF. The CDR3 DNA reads TGTGCCAGCAGCCCACTGACAGGGGCCTACGAGCAGTACTTC.

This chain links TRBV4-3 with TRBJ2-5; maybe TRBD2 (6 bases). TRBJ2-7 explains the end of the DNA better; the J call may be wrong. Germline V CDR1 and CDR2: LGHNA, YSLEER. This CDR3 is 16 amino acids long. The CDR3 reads CASSQDWGLTGYEQYF. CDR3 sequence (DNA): TGCGCCAGCAGCCAAGATTGGGGACTTACAGGCTACGAGCAGTACTTC.

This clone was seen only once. The CDR3, as DNA: TGTGCCAGCAGTGACCGGGACAGGGTGAACACCGGGGAGCTGTTTTTT. Protein product: CASSDRDRVNTGELFF. The chain couples TRBV27 to TRBJ2-2, with 9 bases lining up with TRBD1. In germline, CDR1 is MNHEY, CDR2 SMNVEV (reference sequence). Germline trimming cut 5 bases from V and 1 base from J; bases unmatched to any gene: 5. The CDR3 consists of 16 residues.